These 26 T cell receptor beta chains were all obtained from the same sample, sequenced in a study of identifying expanded T cells in peripheral blood. Some clones are missing from TCRdb's copy, which holds only in-frame ones; the method was immunoSEQ multiplex PCR. The sample has about 110,000 clones, roughly 90% seen once. The specimen sequenced was blood. Receptor source: a person between 18 and 75 years old in good health.

The V gene is TRBV12-5, the J gene TRBJ1-2; 9 bases are shared with TRBD1. Germline values: CDR1 LGHNT, CDR2 FRNRAP. The junction had 8 bases not matched to a gene; V was cut back by 6 bases and J by 3 bases. The CDR3 runs to 15 residues. The CDR3 here is CASGPTQGADYGYTF. In nucleotides, the CDR3 is TGTGCTAGTGGCCCGACACAGGGGGCCGACTATGGCTACACCTTC.

The rearrangement joins TRBV7-2 to TRBJ1-6; 8 nucleotides line up with TRBD1. Germline lookup yields CDR1 SGHTA and CDR2 FQGNSA. Germline trimming cut 5 bases from V and 7 bases from J; bases unmatched to any gene: 4. This CDR3 contains 14 residues. The CDR3: CASSGQGGNSPLHF. In nucleotides, the CDR3 is TGTGCCAGCAGCGGACAGGGTGGGAATTCACCCCTCCACTTT.

V usage is TRBV18 and J usage is TRBJ1-5; perhaps TRBD1 as D (5 bases). Germline loops: CDR1 KGHSH, CDR2 LQKENI. The length of the CDR3 is 14 residues. Trimming shortened V by 4 bases and J by 4 bases, and 11 bases separated the two germline ends. The CDR3: CASSLGPWNQPQHF. The CDR3 DNA sequence: TGTGCCAGCTCACTGGGACCGTGGAATCAGCCCCAGCATTTT.

This clone was found a few times. V is TRBV7-9 and J is TRBJ1-2; 7 bases fit TRBD1. Germline V CDR1 and CDR2: SEHNR, FQNEAQ (reference sequence). J was trimmed by 0 bases and V by 5 bases; bases with no gene match: 9. This CDR3 comprises 16 residues. CDR3 protein: CASSPGQPLANYGYTF. The CDR3 DNA reads TGTGCCAGCAGCCCGGGACAGCCTCTAGCTAACTATGGCTACACCTTC.

The V gene is TRBV5-5, the J gene TRBJ2-7; maybe TRBD1 (5 bases). The CDR3 loop spans 14 amino acids. Trimming removed 1 base at V and 2 bases at J, with 10 bases between. Germline V gene data show CDR1 as SGHKS and CDR2 as YYEKEE (reference sequence). The CDR3 reads CASSLRTLPYEQYF. The CDR3 nucleotides are TGTGCCAGCAGCTTGCGGACATTACCCTACGAGCAGTACTTC.

The J gene is TRBJ2-7, the V gene TRBV29-1; D might be TRBD1 or TRBD2, each matching 5 bases. The CDR3 runs to 12 residues. Trimming removed 8 bases from V and 3 bases from J, with 14 bases in between. In germline, CDR1 is SQVTM, CDR2 ANQGSEA. The CDR3 is CSTSWGSYEQYF. As DNA, the CDR3 is TGCAGCACCTCGTGGGGGAGCTACGAGCAGTACTTC.

V and J are TRBV6-5 and TRBJ2-5; D remains ambiguous. The V end lost 5 bases, the J end lost 7 bases, and 11 bases lay between the germline ends. This CDR3 spans 12 amino acids. CDR1 is MNHEY and CDR2 is SVGAGI in the germline V gene. The CDR3 bases are TGTGCCAGCAGTGCGACCTCACGGACCCAGTACTTC. This gives the protein CASSATSRTQYF.

V usage is TRBV4-2 and J usage is TRBJ1-1; TRBD1 agrees at 7 bases. CDR1 and CDR2 (germline): LGHNA, YNFKEQ. The CDR3 contains 16 residues. Unmatched junction bases numbered 7, after V lost 0 bases and J lost 3 bases. DNA of the CDR3: TGTGCCAGCAGCCAAGATGTGACAGGGTTTTACACTGAAGCTTTCTTT. This codes for CASSQDVTGFYTEAFF.

In nucleotides, the CDR3 is TGCGCCAGCAGCTCAACTAATGAAAAACTGTTTTTT. It translates to CASSSTNEKLFF. The V call is TRBV10-1, the J call TRBJ1-4; D ambiguous. The CDR3 extends over 12 amino acids. Per germline, CDR1 WNHNN and CDR2 SYGVQD (reference sequence). V dropped 6 bases and J dropped 0 bases, with 2 bases sitting between them.

V is TRBV11-3 and J is TRBJ2-5; weak D call: TRBD2 (5 bases). With 1 base removed from V and 5 bases from J, the gap between germline ends came to 14 bases. This CDR3 is built from 15 residues. Germline CDR1 SGHNT, CDR2 YENEEA. The CDR3: CASSLGVQPGETQYF. The CDR3 coding sequence is TGTGCCAGCAGCTTAGGCGTCCAGCCGGGGGAGACCCAGTACTTC.

CDR3 DNA: TGTGCCAGCAGCTTAAATCTCGTTGGGGAGCAGTTCTTC. Its translation is CASSLNLVGEQFF. V gene TRBV5-4 combines with J gene TRBJ2-1; D gene unclear. The CDR3 length is 13 residues. V dropped 2 bases and J dropped 10 bases, with 13 bases sitting between them. The germline V gene has CDR1 SGHNT and CDR2 YYREEE (reference sequence).

The chain employs TRBV15 and TRBJ2-3; D is possibly TRBD2 (6 bases). The CDR3 is made up of 14 amino acids. Germline V gene lookup returns CDR1 LNHNV and CDR2 YYDKDF (reference sequence). With 0 bases removed from V and 11 bases from J, the gap between germline ends came to 15 bases. CDR3 nucleotide sequence: TGTGCCACCAGCAGAGATCTAGGGGACTTTCTGCAGTATTTT. Translated: CATSRDLGDFLQYF.

The chain links TRBV5-4 to TRBJ2-3; perhaps D is TRBD1 or TRBD2 (5 bases each). The CDR3 consists of 14 residues. Germline-derived CDR1 and CDR2 are SGHNT and YYREEE (reference sequence). The ends were cut back, 3 bases at V and 6 bases at J, with 14 bases in the middle. This CDR3 is CASSSRTEGDTQYF. DNA of the CDR3: TGTGCCAGCAGCTCACGGACCGAGGGGGATACGCAGTATTTT. The full variable domain, rest sourced from reference TRBV5-4 and TRBJ2-3, is ETGVTQSPTHLIKTRGQQVTLRCSSQSGHNTVSWYQQALGQGPQFIFQYYREEENGRGNFPPRFSGLQFPNYSSELNVNALELDDSALYLCASSSRTEGDTQYFGPGTRLTVL.

This chain connects TRBV21-1 to TRBJ2-3; whether TRBD2, the table's D call, matches the DNA was not checked. TRBV21-1 is tagged as a pseudogene. The CDR3 extends over 14 amino acids. Written as DNA, the CDR3 is TGTGCCAGCAGCCCCCCTAGCGGGGAATTTACGCAGTATTTT. Its protein product is CASSPPSGEFTQYF.

The chain combines TRBV5-6 with TRBJ2-1; D unclear. The germline V gene has CDR1 SGHDT and CDR2 YYEEEE. This CDR3 is built from 13 residues. V lost 6 bases and J 4 bases, leaving 11 bases between the germline ends. CDR3 coding DNA: TGTGCCAGCACCCGGACCCGTTACAATGAGCAGTTCTTC. Translating it yields CASTRTRYNEQFF.

The chain uses TRBV19 and TRBJ1-5, with TRBD1 matching 9 bases. Germline assignment: CDR1 LNHDA and CDR2 SQIVND (reference sequence). The CDR3 is 14 residues long. Trimming at V came to 5 bases and at J to 7 bases, leaving 6 bases not matched to a gene. The CDR3 protein is CASSGTGGRQPQHF. The CDR3, as DNA: TGTGCCAGTAGTGGAACAGGGGGCAGGCAGCCCCAGCATTTT.

This chain joins TRBV16 and TRBJ1-1; TRBD1 matches at 7 bases. This CDR3 has 14 residues. V lost 8 bases and J lost 0; bases outside the gene matches: 6. Germline CDR1 and CDR2: KGHSY and FQNENV. CDR3 bases: TGTGCCAGCGGGTACAGGGGTATGAACACTGAAGCTTTCTTT. Translation gives CASGYRGMNTEAFF.

This clone was detected a few times. The chain uses TRBV6-4 and TRBJ2-2; D might be TRBD2 (5 bases). V was clipped by 3 bases and J by 5 bases, with 10 bases between them. CDR3 length equals 14 residues. Germline CDR1 MRHNA, CDR2 SNTAGT. The DNA of the CDR3 is TGTGCCAGCAGTGAGGGGTGGGAGACCGGGGAGCTGTTTTTT. Translation gives CASSEGWETGELFF.

The rearrangement uses TRBV7-2 and TRBJ2-7; the match to TRBD1 covers 8 bases. The CDR3 has 14 amino acids. Germline lookup yields CDR1 SGHTA and CDR2 FQGNSA. The ends lost 4 bases at V and 0 bases at J; junction bases unmatched: 2. Here the CDR3 reads CASSSGTGSYEQYF. In DNA form, the CDR3 reads TGTGCCAGCAGCTCCGGGACAGGCTCCTACGAGCAGTACTTC.

The J gene is TRBJ1-5, the V gene TRBV28, with 7 bases that match TRBD1. CDR1 MDHEN and CDR2 SYDVKM come from the germline V gene. This CDR3 comprises 16 residues. V lost 3 bases, J lost 1 base, and 6 bases stayed unmatched. The CDR3, as DNA: TGTGCCAGCAGTTTTCTTCAGGGGGAGAGCAATCAGCCCCAGCATTTT. Amino acid sequence: CASSFLQGESNQPQHF.

The chain recombines TRBV15 with TRBJ2-1; D is uncertain. This CDR3 contains 16 residues. Trimming took off 0 bases at V and 2 bases at J, with 11 bases between the two ends. Germline values: CDR1 LNHNV, CDR2 YYDKDF (reference sequence). The CDR3 region is CATSRDLGPTYNEQFF. In nucleotides, the CDR3 is TGTGCCACCAGCAGAGATTTAGGCCCTACCTACAATGAGCAGTTCTTC.

This clone was recorded only once. The chain employs TRBV7-9 and TRBJ2-5; 7 bases align to TRBD1. This CDR3 spans 16 amino acids. V lost 3 bases to trimming and J lost 1 base; unmatched junction nucleotides: 8. Per the germline V gene, CDR1 is SEHNR and CDR2 is FQNEAQ (reference sequence). The CDR3 DNA sequence: TGTGCCAGCAGCTTCCGGGGAGACAGGGCCCAAGAGACCCAGTACTTC. The encoded protein is CASSFRGDRAQETQYF.

V is TRBV5-1 and J is TRBJ2-7, with a possible D match to TRBD1 (7 bases). The V gene's germline CDR1 is SGHRS and CDR2 YFSETQ. CDR3 length: 16 residues. The germline V and J ends were trimmed by 3 bases and 7 bases, with 23 bases remaining between them. The CDR3 protein is CASSSGQVLAAPEQYF. The CDR3 region has the DNA TGCGCCAGCAGCTCCGGACAGGTTTTAGCGGCGCCGGAGCAGTACTTC.

The J gene is TRBJ2-5, the V gene TRBV19; the D gene is possibly TRBD1 (6 bases). CDR3 length equals 14 residues. Germline V lookup: CDR1 LNHDA, CDR2 SQIVND (reference sequence). The V end was cut by 7 bases, the J end by 5 bases, with 17 bases between. The CDR3 here is CASKLAGDMETQYF. The CDR3 region has the DNA TGTGCCAGTAAGCTGGCAGGGGATATGGAGACCCAGTACTTC.

The J gene is TRBJ1-1, the V gene TRBV28; possibly TRBD1 for D (5 bases). Trimming shortened V by 8 bases and J by 5 bases, and 12 bases separated the two germline ends. Germline V gives CDR1 MDHEN, CDR2 SYDVKM. CDR3 length: 12 amino acids. CDR3: CASGTGGTEAFF. The CDR3 region has the DNA TGTGCCAGCGGGACCGGTGGTACTGAAGCTTTCTTT.

The chain recombines TRBV28 with TRBJ2-1; 7 bases map to TRBD2. This CDR3 is 17 amino acids long. V lost 4 bases, J lost 5 bases, and 14 bases stayed unmatched. Germline V gives CDR1 MDHEN, CDR2 SYDVKM. The CDR3 loop reads CASSSALGAGRDNEQFF. In DNA form, the CDR3 reads TGTGCCAGCAGTTCCGCCCTAGGAGCGGGGCGAGACAATGAGCAGTTCTTC.